The 5 T cell receptor beta chains given below trace back to one sample, sequenced in a study of cytomegalovirus exposure and HLA in healthy donors. PCR primers comprised 60 Vbeta and 13 Jbeta primers. The assay was immunoSEQ multiplex PCR, and TCRdb's table has in-frame clones only and misses some. The sample contains around 170,000 clones, 65% to 90% of which appear only once. Sequencing input: PBMCs. These receptors all stem from a man between 40 and 49 years old in good health and CMV-seropositive.

This clone was counted only a few times. The chain carries TRBV5-1 and TRBJ1-1; 8 nucleotides line up with TRBD1. Germline V gene data show CDR1 as SGHRS and CDR2 as YFSETQ. The length of the CDR3 is 11 residues. Unmatched junction bases numbered 4, after V lost 4 bases and J lost 11 bases. The CDR3 spells CASSQTGVAFF. The CDR3 DNA reads TGCGCCAGCAGCCAGACAGGGGTGGCTTTCTTT.

The chain carries TRBV7-9 and TRBJ2-3; no definite D call. The CDR3 sequence is 12 residues long. V lost 10 bases to trimming and J lost 1 base, with 9 bases between them. CDR1 and CDR2 from the germline V gene are SEHNR and FQNEAQ (reference sequence). The CDR3 DNA follows: TGTGCCATCCACTCGGGCACAGATACGCAGTATTTT. Translated, it gives CAIHSGTDTQYF.

The genes are TRBV2 and TRBJ2-7, with D possibly being TRBD1 (5 bases). CDR1 is SNHLY and CDR2 is FYNNEI in the germline V gene. This CDR3 region has 14 residues. Trimming pared 2 bases from V and 9 bases from J, leaving 17 bases between. DNA of the CDR3: TGTGCCAGCAGTGAAAGGCAGACAGCCACTCCGCAGTACTTC. Translating it yields CASSERQTATPQYF.

The chain links TRBV7-2 to TRBJ2-1; no firm D call. Germline V gives CDR1 SGHTA, CDR2 FQGNSA. The CDR3 runs to 16 residues. Trimming left V 1 base short and J 6 bases short, with 16 bases between. The CDR3 coding sequence is TGTGCCAGCAGCTTAGAGTTGCGTCCCCTATTCAATGAGCAGTTCTTC. Translated, it gives CASSLELRPLFNEQFF.

To note about this clone: The same CDR3 can be traced to other DNA sequences in this sample. V usage is TRBV5-1 and J usage is TRBJ2-7, with TRBD1 matching over 7 bases. Germline trimming cut 0 bases from V and 1 base from J; bases unmatched to any gene: 1. CDR3 length: 14 residues. CDR1 and CDR2 (germline): SGHRS, YFSETQ. For the CDR3, the DNA is TGCGCCAGCAGCTTGGAGACAGGGTCCTACGAGCAGTACTTC. Its translation: CASSLETGSYEQYF. Supplemented by reference TRBV5-1 and TRBJ2-7, the full variable domain reads KAGVTQTPRYLIKTRGQQVTLSCSPISGHRSVSWYQQTPGQGLQFLFEYFSETQRNKGNFPGRFSGRQFSNSRSEMNVSTLELGDSALYLCASSLETGSYEQYFGPGTRLTVT.